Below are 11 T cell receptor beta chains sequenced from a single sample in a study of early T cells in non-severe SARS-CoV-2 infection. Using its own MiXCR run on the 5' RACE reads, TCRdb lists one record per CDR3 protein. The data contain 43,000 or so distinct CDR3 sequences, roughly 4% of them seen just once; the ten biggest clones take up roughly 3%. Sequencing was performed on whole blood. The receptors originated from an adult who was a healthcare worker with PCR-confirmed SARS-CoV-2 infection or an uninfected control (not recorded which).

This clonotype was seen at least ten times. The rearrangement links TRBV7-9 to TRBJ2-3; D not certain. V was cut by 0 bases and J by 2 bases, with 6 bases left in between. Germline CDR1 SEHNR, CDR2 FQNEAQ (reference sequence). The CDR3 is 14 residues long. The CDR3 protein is CASSLAGYTDTQYF. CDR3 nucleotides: TGTGCCAGCAGCTTAGCGGGTTACACAGATACGCAGTATTTT. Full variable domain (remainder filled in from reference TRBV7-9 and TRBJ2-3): DTGVSQNPRHKITKRGQNVTFRCDPISEHNRLYWYRQTLGQGPEFLTYFQNEAQLEKSRLLSDRFSAERPKGSFSTLEIQRTEQGDSAMYLCASSLAGYTDTQYFGPGTRLTVL.

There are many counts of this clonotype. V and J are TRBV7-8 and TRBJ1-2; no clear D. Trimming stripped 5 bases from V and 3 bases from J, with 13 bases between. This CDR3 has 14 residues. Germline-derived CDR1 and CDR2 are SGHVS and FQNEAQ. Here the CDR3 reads CASSPTDAYYGYTF. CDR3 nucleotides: TGTGCCAGCAGCCCCACGGACGCCTACTATGGCTACACCTTC. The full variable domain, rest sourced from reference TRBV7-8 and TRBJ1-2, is GAGVSQSPRYKVAKRGQDVALRCDPISGHVSLFWYQQALGQGPEFLTYFQNEAQLDKSGLPSDRFFAERPEGSVSTLKIQRTQQEDSAVYLCASSPTDAYYGYTFGSGTRLTVV.

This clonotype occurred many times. For the CDR3, the DNA is TGTGCCAGCAGTTACTCGACTAGCGGGAGGCCAGATACGCAGTATTTT. It specifies CASSYSTSGRPDTQYF. The V call is TRBV6-5, the J call TRBJ2-3; TRBD2 aligns across 13 bases. There are 16 residues in the CDR3. Germline V gives CDR1 MNHEY, CDR2 SVGAGI. The V and J ends lost 0 bases and 4 bases, in that order; junction bases with no gene match: 1.

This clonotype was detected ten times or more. The CDR3 nucleotides read TGTGCCAGCAGCCAAAAGCGGACTTCCTACAATGAGCAGTTCTTC. It codes for CASSQKRTSYNEQFF. V gene TRBV7-9 combines with J gene TRBJ2-1; the D gene is possibly TRBD2 (5 bases). The germline gives CDR1 SEHNR, CDR2 FQNEAQ (reference sequence). This CDR3 is built from 15 residues. Trimming shortened V by 5 bases and J by 1 base, and 12 bases separated the two germline ends.

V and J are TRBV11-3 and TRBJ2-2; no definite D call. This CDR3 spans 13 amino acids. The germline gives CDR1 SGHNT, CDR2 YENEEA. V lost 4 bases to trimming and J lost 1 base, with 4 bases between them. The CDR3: CASSYQNTGELFF. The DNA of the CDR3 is TGTGCCAGCAGCTACCAGAACACCGGGGAGCTGTTTTTT.

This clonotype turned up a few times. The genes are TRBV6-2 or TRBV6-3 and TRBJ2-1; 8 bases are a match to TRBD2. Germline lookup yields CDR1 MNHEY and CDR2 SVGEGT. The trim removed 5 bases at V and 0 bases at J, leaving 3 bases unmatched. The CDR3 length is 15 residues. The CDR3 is CASSASGSSYNEQFF. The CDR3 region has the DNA TGTGCCAGCAGTGCCAGCGGGAGCTCCTACAATGAGCAGTTCTTC.

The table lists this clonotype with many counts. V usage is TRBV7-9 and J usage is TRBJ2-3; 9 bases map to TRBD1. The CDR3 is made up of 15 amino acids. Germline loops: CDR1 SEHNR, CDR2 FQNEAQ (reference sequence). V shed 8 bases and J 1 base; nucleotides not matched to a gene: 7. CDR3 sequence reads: CASLRTGGGTDTQYF. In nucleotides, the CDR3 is TGTGCCAGCCTCCGAACAGGGGGCGGCACAGATACGCAGTATTTT. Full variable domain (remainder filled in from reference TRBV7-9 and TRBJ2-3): DTGVSQNPRHKITKRGQNVTFRCDPISEHNRLYWYRQTLGQGPEFLTYFQNEAQLEKSRLLSDRFSAERPKGSFSTLEIQRTEQGDSAMYLCASLRTGGGTDTQYFGPGTRLTVL.

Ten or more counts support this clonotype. The CDR3 sequence: CASGLAGYTYEQYF. Here the CDR3 DNA reads TGTGCCAGTGGACTAGCGGGATATACCTACGAGCAGTACTTC. The chain couples TRBV11-2 to TRBJ2-7; 12 bases map to TRBD2. CDR3 length: 14 residues. Germline trimming cut 9 bases from V and 2 bases from J; bases unmatched to any gene: 5. Germline V lookup: CDR1 SGHAT, CDR2 FQNNGV. The variable domain in full, completed from reference TRBV11-2 and TRBJ2-7, reads EAGVAQSPRYKIIEKRQSVAFWCNPISGHATLYWYQQILGQGPKLLIQFQNNGVVDDSQLPKDRFSAERLKGVDSTLKIQPAKLEDSAVYLCASGLAGYTYEQYFGPGTRLTVT.

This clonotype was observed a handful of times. This CDR3 is CATSLGSSYEQYF. The CDR3 DNA reads as TGTGCCACCAGTCTGGGATCGTCCTACGAGCAGTACTTC. The V and J genes are TRBV24-1 and TRBJ2-7; D uncertain. From germline, CDR1 is KGHDR and CDR2 SFDVKD. This CDR3 contains 13 residues. Trimming took off 6 bases at V and 1 base at J, with 9 bases between the two ends.

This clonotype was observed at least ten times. The CDR3 reads CASNSGGAAKTQYF. For the CDR3, the DNA is TGTGCCAGCAATAGCGGGGGGGCCGCAAAGACCCAGTACTTC. The gene calls are TRBV6-2 or TRBV6-3 and TRBJ2-5; 11 nucleotides line up with TRBD2. The V gene end was trimmed by 7 bases and the J gene end by 6 bases; junction bases not matched to a gene: 7. Germline CDR1 reads MNHEY; CDR2 reads SVGEGT. This CDR3 is built from 14 residues.

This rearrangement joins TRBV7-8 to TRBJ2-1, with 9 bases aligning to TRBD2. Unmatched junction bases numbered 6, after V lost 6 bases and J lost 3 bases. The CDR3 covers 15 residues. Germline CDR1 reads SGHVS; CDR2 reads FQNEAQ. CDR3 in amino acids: CASRVSGRGYNEQFF. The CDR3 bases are TGTGCCAGCAGGGTTAGCGGGAGAGGCTACAATGAGCAGTTCTTC. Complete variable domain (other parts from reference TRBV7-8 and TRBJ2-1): GAGVSQSPRYKVAKRGQDVALRCDPISGHVSLFWYQQALGQGPEFLTYFQNEAQLDKSGLPSDRFFAERPEGSVSTLKIQRTQQEDSAVYLCASRVSGRGYNEQFFGPGTRLTVL.